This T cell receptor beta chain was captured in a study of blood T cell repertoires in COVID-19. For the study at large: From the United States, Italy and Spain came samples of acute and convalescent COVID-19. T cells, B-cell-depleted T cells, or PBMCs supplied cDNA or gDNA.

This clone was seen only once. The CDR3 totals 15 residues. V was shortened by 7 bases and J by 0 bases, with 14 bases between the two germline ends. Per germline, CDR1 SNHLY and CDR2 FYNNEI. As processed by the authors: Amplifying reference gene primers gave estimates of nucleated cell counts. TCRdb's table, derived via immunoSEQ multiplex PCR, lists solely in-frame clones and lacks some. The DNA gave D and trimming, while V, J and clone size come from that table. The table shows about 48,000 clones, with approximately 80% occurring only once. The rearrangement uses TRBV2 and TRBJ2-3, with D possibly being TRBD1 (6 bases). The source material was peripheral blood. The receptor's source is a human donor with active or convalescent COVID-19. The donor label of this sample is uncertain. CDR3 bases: TGTGCCAGCACCCAGGGGTCTTCTAGCACAGATACGCAGTATTTT. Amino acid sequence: CASTQGSSSTDTQYF.